The present T cell receptor (beta chain) was sequenced within a study of blood T cell repertoires in COVID-19. Study summary: The origin of the acute and convalescent COVID-19 samples was the United States, Italy and Spain. T cells, B-cell-depleted T cells, or PBMCs provided the cDNA or gDNA that served as material.

The CDR3 spans 14 residues. Germline CDR1 and CDR2: SGHAT and FQNNGV. Between the trimmed V and J ends, which lost 3 bases and 4 bases, there was a span of 12 bases. In the authors' workflow: Nucleated cell number was recorded as an estimate derived from reference gene primer amplification. Assay used: immunoSEQ multiplex PCR; TCRdb lists only in-frame clones, some missing. The V and J calls and clone size were taken over from that table, and D and trimming were inferred from the DNA. The sample records 200,000 to 250,000 clones, 88% being singletons. The rearrangement uses TRBV11-2 and TRBJ1-1; D gene unclear. Material: peripheral blood. The source of this sequence is a woman aged 60 to 75 with acute or convalescent COVID-19. The CDR3 reads CASSFGILSTEAFF. CDR3 nucleotides: TGTGCCAGCAGCTTCGGGATTCTGAGCACTGAAGCTTTCTTT.